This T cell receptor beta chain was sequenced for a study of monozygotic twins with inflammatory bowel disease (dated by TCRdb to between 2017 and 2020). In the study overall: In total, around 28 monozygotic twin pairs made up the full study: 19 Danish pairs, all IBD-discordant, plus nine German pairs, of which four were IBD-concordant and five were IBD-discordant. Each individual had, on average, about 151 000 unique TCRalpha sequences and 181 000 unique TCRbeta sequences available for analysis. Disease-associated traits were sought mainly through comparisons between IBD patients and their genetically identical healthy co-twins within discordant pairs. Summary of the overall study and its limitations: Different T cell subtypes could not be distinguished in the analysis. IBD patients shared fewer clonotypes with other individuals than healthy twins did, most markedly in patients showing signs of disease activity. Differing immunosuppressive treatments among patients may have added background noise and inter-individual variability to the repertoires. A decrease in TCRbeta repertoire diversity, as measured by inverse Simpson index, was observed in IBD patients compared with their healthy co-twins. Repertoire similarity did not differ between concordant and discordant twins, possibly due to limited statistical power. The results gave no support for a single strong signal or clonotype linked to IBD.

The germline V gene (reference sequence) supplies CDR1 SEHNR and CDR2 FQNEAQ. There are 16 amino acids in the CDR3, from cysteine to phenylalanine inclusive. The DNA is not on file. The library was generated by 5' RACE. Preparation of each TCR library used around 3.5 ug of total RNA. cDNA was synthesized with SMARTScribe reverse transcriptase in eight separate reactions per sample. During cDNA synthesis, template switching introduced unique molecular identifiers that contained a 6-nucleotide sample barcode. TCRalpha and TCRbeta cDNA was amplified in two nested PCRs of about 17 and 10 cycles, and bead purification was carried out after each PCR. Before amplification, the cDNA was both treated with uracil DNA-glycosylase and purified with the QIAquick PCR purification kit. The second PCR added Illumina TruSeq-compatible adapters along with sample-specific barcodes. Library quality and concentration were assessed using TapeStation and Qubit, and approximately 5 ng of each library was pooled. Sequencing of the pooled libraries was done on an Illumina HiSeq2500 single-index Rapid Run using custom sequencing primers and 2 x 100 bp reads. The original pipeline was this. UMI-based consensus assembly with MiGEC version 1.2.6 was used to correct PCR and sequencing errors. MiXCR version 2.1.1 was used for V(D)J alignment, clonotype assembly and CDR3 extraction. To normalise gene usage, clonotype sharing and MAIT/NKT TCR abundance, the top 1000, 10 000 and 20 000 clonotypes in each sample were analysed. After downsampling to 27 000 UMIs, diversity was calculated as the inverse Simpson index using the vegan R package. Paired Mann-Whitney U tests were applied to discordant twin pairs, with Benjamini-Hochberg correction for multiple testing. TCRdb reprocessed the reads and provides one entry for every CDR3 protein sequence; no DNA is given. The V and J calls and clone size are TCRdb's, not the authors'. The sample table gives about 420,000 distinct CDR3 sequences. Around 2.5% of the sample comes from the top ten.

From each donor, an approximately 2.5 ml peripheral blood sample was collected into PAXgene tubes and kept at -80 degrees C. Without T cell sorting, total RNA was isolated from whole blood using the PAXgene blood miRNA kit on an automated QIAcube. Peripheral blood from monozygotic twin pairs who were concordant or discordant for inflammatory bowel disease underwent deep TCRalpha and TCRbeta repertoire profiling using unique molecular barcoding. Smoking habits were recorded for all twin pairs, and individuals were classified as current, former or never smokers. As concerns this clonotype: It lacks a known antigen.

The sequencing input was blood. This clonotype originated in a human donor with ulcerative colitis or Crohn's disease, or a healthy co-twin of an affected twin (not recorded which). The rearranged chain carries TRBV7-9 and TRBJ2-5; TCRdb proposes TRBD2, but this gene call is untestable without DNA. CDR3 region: CASSEVLAGEGQTQYF. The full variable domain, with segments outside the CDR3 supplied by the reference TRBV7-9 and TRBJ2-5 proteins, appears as DTGVSQNPRHKITKRGQNVTFRCDPISEHNRLYWYRQTLGQGPEFLTYFQNEAQLEKSRLLSDRFSAERPKGSFSTLEIQRTEQGDSAMYLCASSEVLAGEGQTQYFGPGTRLLVL.